This T cell receptor beta chain derives from a study of control samples from healthy donors and cancer patients. The CDR3 has 15 residues. V was trimmed by 5 bases and J by 6 bases, leaving 20 bases between them. Germline lookup yields CDR1 LGHNA and CDR2 YSLEER. Sequencing used immunoSEQ multiplex PCR; TCRdb keeps in-frame clones, though not all of them. Among 150,000 to 200,000 clones listed, about 90% were seen once. The source material was blood. The chain carries TRBV4-3 and TRBJ2-7; TRBD2 is a possible D gene (6 bases). The clonotype comes from a man younger than 40 in good health. The CDR3 nucleotides read TGCGCCAGCAGCGTGGGAGGACTCGATTTCTCCGAGCAGTACTTC. Protein: CASSVGGLDFSEQYF.